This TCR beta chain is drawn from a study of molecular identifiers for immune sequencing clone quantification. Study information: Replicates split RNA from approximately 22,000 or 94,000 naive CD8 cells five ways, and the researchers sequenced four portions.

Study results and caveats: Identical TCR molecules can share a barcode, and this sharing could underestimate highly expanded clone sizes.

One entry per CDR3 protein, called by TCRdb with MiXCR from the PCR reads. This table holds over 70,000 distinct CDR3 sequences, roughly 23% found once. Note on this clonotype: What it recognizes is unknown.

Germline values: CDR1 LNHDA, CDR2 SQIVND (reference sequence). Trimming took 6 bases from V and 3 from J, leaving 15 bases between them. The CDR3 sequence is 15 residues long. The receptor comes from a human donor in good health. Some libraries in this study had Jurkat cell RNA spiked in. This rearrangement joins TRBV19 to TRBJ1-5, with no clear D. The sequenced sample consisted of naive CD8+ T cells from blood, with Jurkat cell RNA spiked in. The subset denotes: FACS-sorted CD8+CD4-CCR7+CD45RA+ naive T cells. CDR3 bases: TGTGCCAGTAGGATTCAAGGGAATACCAATCAGCCCCAGCATTTT. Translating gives CASRIQGNTNQPQHF. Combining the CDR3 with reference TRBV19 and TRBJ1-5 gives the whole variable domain DGGITQSPKYLFRKEGQNVTLSCEQNLNHDAMYWYRQDPGQGLRLIYYSQIVNDFQKGDIAEGYSVSREKKESFPLTVTSAQKNPTAFYLCASRIQGNTNQPQHFGDGTRLSIL.